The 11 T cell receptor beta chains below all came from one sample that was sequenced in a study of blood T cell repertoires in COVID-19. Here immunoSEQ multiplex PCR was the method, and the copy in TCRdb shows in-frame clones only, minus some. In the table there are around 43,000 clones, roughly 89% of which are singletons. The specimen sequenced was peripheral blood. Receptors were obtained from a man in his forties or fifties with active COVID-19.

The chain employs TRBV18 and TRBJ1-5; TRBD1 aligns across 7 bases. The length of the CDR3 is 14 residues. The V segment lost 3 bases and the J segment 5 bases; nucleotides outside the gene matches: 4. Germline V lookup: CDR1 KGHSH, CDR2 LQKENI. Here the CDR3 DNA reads TGTGCCAGCTCACCCGGACAGGCCGATCAGCCCCAGCATTTT. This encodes CASSPGQADQPQHF. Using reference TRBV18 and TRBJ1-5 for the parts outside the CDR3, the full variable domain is NAGVMQNPRHLVRRRGQEARLRCSPMKGHSHVYWYRQLPEEGLKFMVYLQKENIIDESGMPKERFSAEFPKEGPSILRIQQVVRGDSAAYFCASSPGQADQPQHFGDGTRLSIL.

The CDR3 bases are TGTGCCAGCAGTTCCAGAGGGGCGGGGAGCTCCTACAATGAGCAGTTCTTC. Its translation is CASSSRGAGSSYNEQFF. The V gene is TRBV28, the J gene TRBJ2-1; tentative D call: TRBD2 (6 bases). Trimming stripped 4 bases from V and 0 bases from J, with 16 bases between. The CDR3 runs 17 residues. CDR1 is MDHEN and CDR2 is SYDVKM in the germline V gene.

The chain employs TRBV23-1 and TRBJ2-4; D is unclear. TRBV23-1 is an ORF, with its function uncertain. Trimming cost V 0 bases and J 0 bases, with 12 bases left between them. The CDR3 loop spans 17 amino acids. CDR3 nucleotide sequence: TGCGCCAGCAGTCAATCGAGAACAGAACTAGCCAAAAACATTCAGTACTTC. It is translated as CASSQSRTELAKNIQYF.

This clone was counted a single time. The CDR3 reads CASSSQSGRGTDTQYF. The DNA of the CDR3 is TGTGCCAGCAGCTCCCAAAGCGGGAGGGGGACAGATACGCAGTATTTT. The chain recombines TRBV7-2 with TRBJ2-3, with 10 bases aligning to TRBD2. The CDR3 runs to 16 residues. Germline V gene lookup returns CDR1 SGHTA and CDR2 FQGNSA. V lost 4 bases to trimming and J lost 3 bases; unmatched junction nucleotides: 7. Drawing the rest from reference TRBV7-2 and TRBJ2-3, the complete variable domain is GAGVSQSPSNKVTEKGKDVELRCDPISGHTALYWYRQSLGQGLEFLIYFQGNSAPDKSGLPSDRFSAERTGGSVSTLTIQRTQQEDSAVYLCASSSQSGRGTDTQYFGPGTRLTVL.

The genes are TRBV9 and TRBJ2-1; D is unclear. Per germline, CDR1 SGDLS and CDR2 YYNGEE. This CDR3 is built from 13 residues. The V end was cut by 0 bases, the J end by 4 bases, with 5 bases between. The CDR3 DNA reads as TGTGCCAGCAGCGTAGGGCAGTACAATGAGCAGTTCTTC. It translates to CASSVGQYNEQFF.

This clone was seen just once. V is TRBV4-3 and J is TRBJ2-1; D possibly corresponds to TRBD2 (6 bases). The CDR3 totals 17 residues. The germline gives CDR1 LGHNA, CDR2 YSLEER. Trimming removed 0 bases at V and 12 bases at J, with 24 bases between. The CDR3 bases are TGCGCCAGCAGCCAAGATTCGGCGACTAGTGGGGGAAGTTCGCAGTTCTTC. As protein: CASSQDSATSGGSSQFF.

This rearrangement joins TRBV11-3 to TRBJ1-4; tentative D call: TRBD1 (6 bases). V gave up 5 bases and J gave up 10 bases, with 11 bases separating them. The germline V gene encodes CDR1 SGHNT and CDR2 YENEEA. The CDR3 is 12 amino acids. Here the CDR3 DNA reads TGTGCCAGCAGCGGACCCAGGGGAAAACTGTTTTTT. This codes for CASSGPRGKLFF. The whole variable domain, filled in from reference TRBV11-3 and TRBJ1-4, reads EAGVVQSPRYKIIEKKQPVAFWCNPISGHNTLYWYLQNLGQGPELLIRYENEEAVDDSQLPKDRFSAERLKGVDSTLKIQPAELGDSAVYLCASSGPRGKLFFGSGTQLSVL.

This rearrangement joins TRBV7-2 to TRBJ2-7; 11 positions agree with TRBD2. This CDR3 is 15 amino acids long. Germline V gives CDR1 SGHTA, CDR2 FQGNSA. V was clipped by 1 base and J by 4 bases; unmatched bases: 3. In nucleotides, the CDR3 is TGTGCCAGCAGCTTAGTGGCTAGCGGGAGGTACGAGCAGTACTTC. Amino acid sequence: CASSLVASGRYEQYF.

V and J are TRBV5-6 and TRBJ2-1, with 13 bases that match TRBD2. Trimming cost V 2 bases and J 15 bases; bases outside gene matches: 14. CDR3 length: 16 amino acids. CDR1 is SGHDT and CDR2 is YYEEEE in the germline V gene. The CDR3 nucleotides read TGTGCCAGCAGCTTTGGGGGGCGGGGACTAGCGGGACCGTGGTTCTTC. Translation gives CASSFGGRGLAGPWFF.

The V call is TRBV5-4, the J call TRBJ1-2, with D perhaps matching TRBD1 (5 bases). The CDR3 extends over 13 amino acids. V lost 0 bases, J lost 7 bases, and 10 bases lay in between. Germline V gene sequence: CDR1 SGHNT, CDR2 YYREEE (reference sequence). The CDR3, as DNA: TGTGCCAGCAGCTTGGGCAGGGAAAGTGGCTACACCTTC. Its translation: CASSLGRESGYTF.

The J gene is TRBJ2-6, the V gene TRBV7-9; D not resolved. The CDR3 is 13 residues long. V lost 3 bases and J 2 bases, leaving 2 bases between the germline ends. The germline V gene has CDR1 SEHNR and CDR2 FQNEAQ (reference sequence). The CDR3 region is CASSFTGANVLTF. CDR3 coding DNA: TGTGCCAGCAGCTTTACTGGGGCCAACGTCCTGACTTTC.